Each of the 18 T cell receptor beta chains below was sequenced from the same sample in a study of regulatory T cells. Findings and caveats of the study: Compared with autologous conventional CD4+ cells and control regulatory cells, CD3G-deficient regulatory T cells showed reduced diversity.

The PCR used 52 TRBV and 13 TRBJ primers. Profiling relied on immunoSEQ multiplex PCR, and the TCRdb table lists in-frame clones only, not all of them. The sample has around 4,000 clones, approximately 91% seen once. No antigen is known for these receptors. Sequenced sample: CD4+ Tregs sorted from blood. The receptors originated from a child aged 2 to 10 with CD3G deficiency.

The CDR3 DNA sequence: TGTGCCAGCAGCCTGGGTGTTCTAGCGGGAGGTCGGAATGAGCAGTTCTTC. It codes for CASSLGVLAGGRNEQFF. V and J are TRBV11-2 and TRBJ2-1; 11 bases agree with TRBD2. J gave up 7 bases and V 5 bases, and 13 bases lay outside the gene matches. CDR3 length: 17 amino acids. Germline-derived CDR1 and CDR2 are SGHAT and FQNNGV.

The chain uses TRBV28 and TRBJ2-1; D is unclear. The CDR3 contains 11 residues. V gave up 1 base and J gave up 9 bases, with 4 bases separating them. The V gene's germline CDR1 is MDHEN and CDR2 SYDVKM. The CDR3 bases are TGTGCCAGCAGTTTATTCGGTGAGCAGTTCTTC. This codes for CASSLFGEQFF.

CDR3 protein: CASSASGTQKPEQFF. The CDR3 DNA reads as TGCGCCAGCAGCGCATCCGGGACCCAAAAGCCTGAGCAGTTCTTC. The chain recombines TRBV5-1 with TRBJ2-1, with D perhaps being TRBD1 or TRBD2 (5 bases each). In germline, CDR1 is SGHRS, CDR2 YFSETQ. Trimming took off 4 bases at V and 9 bases at J, with 20 bases between the two ends. The CDR3 totals 15 residues.

The chain is built from TRBV4-1 and TRBJ2-1; 8 positions match TRBD2. The CDR3 totals 17 residues. Trimming removed 1 base from V and 4 bases from J; junction bases left unmatched: 9. From germline, CDR1 is MGHRA and CDR2 YSYEKL. The CDR3 is CASSQAVGSSGYNEQFF. DNA for the CDR3: TGCGCCAGCAGCCAAGCAGTGGGATCTAGCGGGTACAATGAGCAGTTCTTC.

This sequence joins TRBV19 and TRBJ2-5; perhaps TRBD2 as D (5 bases). The germline gives CDR1 LNHDA, CDR2 SQIVND (reference sequence). Between the trimmed V and J ends, which lost 4 bases and 4 bases, there was a span of 16 bases. The length of the CDR3 is 15 residues. CDR3 DNA: TGTGCCAGTAGTAGGTCCCTCTGGAGGTTAGAGACCCAGTACTTC. Translating it yields CASSRSLWRLETQYF.

The rearrangement joins TRBV7-8 to TRBJ1-5; unclear D gene. CDR3 length: 17 residues. Germline assignment: CDR1 SGHVS and CDR2 FQNEAQ. The ends were cut back, 5 bases at V and 3 bases at J, with 20 bases in the middle. The CDR3 loop is CASSPIPGTGYNQPQHF. The DNA of the CDR3 is TGTGCCAGCAGCCCAATCCCGGGCACGGGCTACAATCAGCCCCAGCATTTT.

V is TRBV5-1 and J is TRBJ2-5, with 12 bases that match TRBD2. With the DNA end fitting TRBJ2-7 better, the J assignment may be wrong. The germline V gene has CDR1 SGHRS and CDR2 YFSETQ. This CDR3 spans 15 amino acids. The CDR3 loop is CASSLLAGGGYEQYF. As DNA, the CDR3 is TGCGCCAGCAGCTTACTAGCGGGAGGAGGGTACGAGCAGTACTTC.

The chain joins TRBV6-1 to TRBJ2-3; perhaps TRBD2 as D (7 bases). V lost 4 bases and J 2 bases, leaving 19 bases between the germline ends. CDR3 size: 17 residues. Germline V gives CDR1 MNHNS, CDR2 SASEGT. In nucleotides, the CDR3 is TGTGCCAGCAGTGTCCAGGGAGGGGGGCACTTCACAGATACGCAGTATTTT. Residues: CASSVQGGGHFTDTQYF.

The chain combines TRBV5-1 with TRBJ2-5; D unclear. The V and J ends lost 0 bases and 10 bases respectively, with 13 bases between them. This CDR3 has 13 amino acids. Germline V gene lookup returns CDR1 SGHRS and CDR2 YFSETQ. CDR3 DNA sequence: TGCGCCAGCAGCTTGGGAGACGGGTTGGGCCAGTACTTC. It specifies CASSLGDGLGQYF.

The chain links TRBV6-6 to TRBJ2-7; D possibly corresponds to TRBD1 (5 bases). The CDR3 is made up of 15 amino acids. Germline assignment: CDR1 MNHNY and CDR2 SVGAGI (reference sequence). Trimming removed 2 bases from V and 0 bases from J, with 11 bases in between. The CDR3 DNA reads TGTGCCAGCAGTTACCCCGAAAGGGGCTCCTACGAGCAGTACTTC. Protein: CASSYPERGSYEQYF.

The chain recombines TRBV5-1 with TRBJ2-3; 7 nucleotides match TRBD2. Trimming removed 2 bases from V and 3 bases from J; junction bases left unmatched: 3. Looked up from germline, CDR1 is SGHRS and CDR2 is YFSETQ. The CDR3 is 14 residues long. CDR3 nucleotides: TGCGCCAGCAGCTTCCCGGGACTAACAGATACGCAGTATTTT. Amino acids: CASSFPGLTDTQYF.

The chain couples TRBV18 to TRBJ2-7; D is undetermined. The CDR3 length is 14 residues. The germline CDR1 and CDR2 sequences are KGHSH and LQKENI. Trimming shortened V by 3 bases and J by 2 bases, and 11 bases separated the two germline ends. The CDR3 DNA reads TGTGCCAGCTCACCCGGAGACTCCCCCTACGAGCAGTACTTC. Translated: CASSPGDSPYEQYF.

The V and J genes are TRBV6-6 and TRBJ2-1, with 12 bases lining up with TRBD2. There are 15 residues in the CDR3. Germline CDR1 MNHNY, CDR2 SVGAGI (reference sequence). The ends lost 0 bases at V and 11 bases at J; junction bases unmatched: 5. The CDR3 protein is CASSYSTSGSGKQFF. The CDR3 DNA follows: TGTGCCAGCAGTTACTCGACTAGCGGGAGTGGGAAGCAGTTCTTC.

J is TRBJ2-7 and V is TRBV28, with 8 bases aligning to TRBD2. The germline V gene has CDR1 MDHEN and CDR2 SYDVKM. V was pared by 5 bases and J by 5 bases, with 11 bases of the junction left unmatched. The CDR3 covers 15 residues. CDR3 nucleotide sequence: TGTGCCAGCAGTCAGCTGGGCGGGAGGAGCGACGAGCAGTACTTC. This codes for CASSQLGGRSDEQYF.

In its sample, this clone was seen once. The chain carries TRBV30 and TRBJ2-2, with D unclear. Trimming took 4 bases from V and 4 from J, leaving 13 bases between them. The V gene's germline CDR1 is GTSNPN and CDR2 SVGIG (reference sequence). The CDR3 loop spans 14 amino acids. CDR3 nucleotides: TGTGCCTGGAAAGGTTTGGCATCCACCGGGGAGCTGTTTTTT. Encoded protein: CAWKGLASTGELFF.

The DNA for the CDR3 is TGCGCCAGCAGCCACACAGGGGATACGCAGTATTTT. Its protein is CASSHTGDTQYF. V and J are TRBV5-1 and TRBJ2-3; D may be TRBD1 (6 bases). V was clipped by 4 bases and J by 6 bases, with 9 bases between them. CDR1 is SGHRS and CDR2 is YFSETQ in the germline V gene. CDR3 length: 12 residues.

A single count supports this clone. CDR3 region: CASSLASYEQYF. CDR3 in DNA: TGTGCCAGCAGTTTAGCGTCCTACGAGCAGTACTTC. The chain employs TRBV28 and TRBJ2-7, with D unresolved. Germline V gene sequence: CDR1 MDHEN, CDR2 SYDVKM. This CDR3 contains 12 residues. The V end was cut by 2 bases, the J end by 1 base, with 3 bases between.

V usage is TRBV5-1 and J usage is TRBJ1-1, with D perhaps TRBD1 (5 bases). Trimming took 0 bases from V and 1 from J, leaving 10 bases between them. Germline CDR1 is SGHRS and CDR2 is YFSETQ. The CDR3 extends over 15 amino acids. CDR3 DNA: TGCGCCAGCAGCTTGGGTTTGAGGGGGAACACTGAAGCTTTCTTT. It translates to CASSLGLRGNTEAFF.